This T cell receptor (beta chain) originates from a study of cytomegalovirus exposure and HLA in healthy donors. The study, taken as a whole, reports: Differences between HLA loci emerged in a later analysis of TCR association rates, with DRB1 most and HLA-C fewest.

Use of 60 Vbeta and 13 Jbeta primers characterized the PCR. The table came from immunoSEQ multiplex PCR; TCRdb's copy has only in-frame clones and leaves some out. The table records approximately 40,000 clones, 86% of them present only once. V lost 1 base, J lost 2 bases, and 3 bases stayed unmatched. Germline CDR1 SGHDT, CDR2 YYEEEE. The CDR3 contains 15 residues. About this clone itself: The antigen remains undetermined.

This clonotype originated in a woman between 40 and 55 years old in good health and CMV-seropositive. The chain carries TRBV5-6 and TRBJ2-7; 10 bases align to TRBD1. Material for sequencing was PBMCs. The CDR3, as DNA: TGTGCCAGCAGCTTGCGACAGGGGGCGGCCTACGAGCAGTACTTC. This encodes CASSLRQGAAYEQYF.